Listed below are T cell receptor beta chains from one sample, sequenced in a study of T cells after yellow fever vaccination. In TCRdb, the 5' RACE reads were re-called with MiXCR into one record per CDR3 protein. Among about 200,000 distinct CDR3 sequences listed, roughly 3% were seen once. Sample: CD4+ T cells sorted from PBMCs, taken 10 days after the yellow fever booster vaccination. These receptors were collected from a man younger than 30 who received the YFV17D yellow fever vaccine. CDR3s include the opening cysteine and the closing phenylalanine or tryptophan. D genes are given only for firm matches. Clone size is stated in some rows and not others, as once, few, many or a class when expanded.

d_call	j_call	clone_size	v_call	cdr3_nt	cdr3_aa
TRBD1	TRBJ2-7	few	TRBV3-1	TGTGCCAGCAGCCAACCCGGGACAGGGGCCGAGCAGTACTTC	CASSQPGTGAEQYF
TRBD2	TRBJ2-1	few	TRBV2	TGTGCCAGCAGTGAATCGGCGGCGGGGGGGCCGCAGTTCTTC	CASSESAAGGPQFF
TRBD1	TRBJ2-5	many	TRBV5-6	TGTGCCAGCAGCGGAATACAGGGGGCTGAGACCCAGTACTTC	CASSGIQGAETQYF
TRBD2	TRBJ2-2	few	TRBV20-1	TGCAGTGCTAATGGCGGGGGGGCTTTTACCGGGGAGCTGTTTTTT	CSANGGGAFTGELFF
.	TRBJ1-1	few	TRBV6-5	TGTGCCAGCAGTTACGATTTAGGGGCCCTTAGCACTGAAGCTTTCTTT	CASSYDLGALSTEAFF
TRBD1	TRBJ1-5	.	TRBV5-1	TGCGCCAGCAGCTCGACAGGGCTTAGCAATCAGCCCCAGCATTTT	CASSSTGLSNQPQHF
.	TRBJ1-2	.	TRBV14	TGTGCCAGCAGCCAAGGATTGAGGGGTAACTATGGCTACACCTTC	CASSQGLRGNYGYTF
TRBD2	TRBJ2-3	many	TRBV5-1	TGCGCCAGCAGTCTGATAGGGAGGGTGACAGATACGCAGTATTTT	CASSLIGRVTDTQYF
.	TRBJ1-1	many	TRBV20-1	TGCAGTGCTAGAGATACGTTGTGGGCAATGAACACTGAAGCTTTCTTT	CSARDTLWAMNTEAFF
.	TRBJ1-1	.	TRBV19	TGTGCCAGTAGTATCCCCTGGCAGGGGAGGATCACTGAAGCTTTCTTT	CASSIPWQGRITEAFF
.	TRBJ2-1	many	TRBV12-3/TRBV12-4	TGTGCCAGCAGTTTTTTGGGCAATGAGCAGTTCTTC	CASSFLGNEQFF
.	TRBJ1-3	few	TRBV18	TGTGCCAGCTCACCACCTACAGGGTCTGGAAACACCATATATTTT	CASSPPTGSGNTIYF
.	TRBJ1-5	.	TRBV20-1	TGCAGTGCTAGGGTGGGGGGGGCCAATCAGCCCCAGCATTTT	CSARVGGANQPQHF
TRBD1	TRBJ2-3	few	TRBV5-1	TGCGCCAGCAGCTCCACCGGACAGGGAGCACTCACAGATACGCAGTATTTT	CASSSTGQGALTDTQYF
.	TRBJ2-1	many	TRBV4-3	TGCGCCAGCAGCCAAGTAGGCTCCTACAATGAGCAGTTCTTC	CASSQVGSYNEQFF
.	TRBJ2-5	many	TRBV18	TGTGCCAGCTCACCTAACACGCAAGAGACCCAGTACTTC	CASSPNTQETQYF
.	TRBJ2-1	many	TRBV5-4	TGTGCCAGCAGCTTGGACCAGGGCTCCTACAATGAGCAGTTCTTC	CASSLDQGSYNEQFF
.	TRBJ2-3	few	TRBV4-3	TGCGCCAGCAGCTCCCTAGAAAACACAGATACGCAGTATTTT	CASSSLENTDTQYF
.	TRBJ2-7	many	TRBV3-1	TGTGCCAGCAGCCAAGATTGGAACAGGGGGGGCGAGCAGTACTTC	CASSQDWNRGGEQYF
.	TRBJ2-3	many	TRBV5-1	TGCGCCAGCAGCGAACCCACCACAGATACGCAGTATTTT	CASSEPTTDTQYF
.	TRBJ2-6	.	TRBV9	TGTGCCAGCAGCGTAGGACAGAGTGGGGCCAACGTCCTGACTTTC	CASSVGQSGANVLTF
.	TRBJ2-5	many	TRBV6-2/TRBV6-3	TGTGCCAGCAGTTATCTGAGACAGGTCCAAGAGACCCAGTACTTC	CASSYLRQVQETQYF
.	TRBJ2-2	many	TRBV12-3/TRBV12-4	TGTGCCAGCAGTTTCCAGGGGCCGTCCAAGATGTTTTTT	CASSFQGPSKMFF
TRBD2	TRBJ2-1	many	TRBV6-5	TGTGCCAGCAGTATTCGACTAGCGGGGGATGAGCAGTTCTTC	CASSIRLAGDEQFF
.	TRBJ1-2	.	TRBV20-1	TGCAGTGCTAGTCTCTCAGGCAGATACTATGGCTACACCTTC	CSASLSGRYYGYTF
.	TRBJ2-3	.	TRBV5-1	TGCGCCAGCAGCTTATCAACCGGGACCGTCGTAGATACGCAGTATTTT	CASSLSTGTVVDTQYF
.	TRBJ1-2	.	TRBV6-2/TRBV6-3	TGTGCCAGCAGTTTCTGGTATGGCTACACCTTC	CASSFWYGYTF
.	TRBJ2-6	few	TRBV3-1	TGTGCCAGCAGCCCCAGGCGATCTGGGGCCAACGTCCTGACTTTC	CASSPRRSGANVLTF
.	TRBJ2-7	few	TRBV28	TGTGCCAGCATCCAGGGGACAACGACTTACGAGCAGTACTTC	CASIQGTTTYEQYF
TRBD2	TRBJ2-3	.	TRBV15	TGTGCCACCAGCAGATCCCTGACTAGCGGCACAGATACGCAGTATTTT	CATSRSLTSGTDTQYF
.	TRBJ2-5	many	TRBV4-1	TGCGCCAGCAGCCAAGGGAACGGGGCAGAGACCCAGTACTTC	CASSQGNGAETQYF